The text below deals with one T cell receptor beta chain. Its antigen remains unidentified. Donation came from healthy Caucasian individuals in Russia who were aged roughly 6 to 95. It was ten milliliters of peripheral blood that were drawn from each donor. These data originate in a study of blood T cells in healthy people across ages. Findings and limits, study-wide: What prevented conclusive comparison of naive and antigen-experienced cells was that PBMCs were unsorted. Because donor CMV status was unknown, expanded clonotype changes were possibly confounded.

The CDR3 runs 14 residues. Per germline, CDR1 MNHEY and CDR2 SMNVEV (reference sequence). Alongside a J-beta primer mix, a sample-barcoded 5' primer served in a second PCR lasting roughly 7 to 11 cycles. TCRdb redid the calling of the 5' RACE reads with MiXCR, one entry per CDR3 protein. The sample yields about a million distinct CDR3 sequences, roughly 51% seen once. This clonotype was sampled from a woman aged 60-75 years in good health. This sequence joins TRBV27 and TRBJ2-5, with D possibly being TRBD1 (6 bases). The assigned J gene may be wrong: the sequence end matches TRBJ2-7 better. The specimen was blood. CDR3 DNA sequence: TGTGCCAGCAGTACCCTAGTGCCAGGGGACGAGCAGTACTTC. It specifies CASSTLVPGDEQYF.